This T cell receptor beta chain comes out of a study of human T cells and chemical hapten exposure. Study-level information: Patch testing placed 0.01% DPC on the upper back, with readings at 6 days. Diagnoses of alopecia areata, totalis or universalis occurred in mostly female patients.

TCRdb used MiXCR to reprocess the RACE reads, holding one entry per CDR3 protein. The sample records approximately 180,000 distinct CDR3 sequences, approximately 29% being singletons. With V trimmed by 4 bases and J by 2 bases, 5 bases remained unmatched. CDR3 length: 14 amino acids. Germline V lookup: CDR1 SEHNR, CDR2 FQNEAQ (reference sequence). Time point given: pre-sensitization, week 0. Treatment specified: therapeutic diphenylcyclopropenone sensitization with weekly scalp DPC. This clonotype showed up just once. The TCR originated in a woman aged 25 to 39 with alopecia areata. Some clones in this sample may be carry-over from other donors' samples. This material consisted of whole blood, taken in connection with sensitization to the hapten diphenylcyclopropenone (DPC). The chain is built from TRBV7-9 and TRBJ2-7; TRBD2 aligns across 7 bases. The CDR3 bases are TGTGCCAGCAGCTATGGGGCGGGAGCCTACGAGCAGTACTTC. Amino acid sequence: CASSYGAGAYEQYF.